The clone carrying this T cell receptor beta chain came up a few times. This entry is derived from a study of T-cell reconstitution after alpha-beta-depleted transplantation in children. CDR3 length equals 17 residues. V was pared by 5 bases and J by 3 bases, with 13 bases of the junction left unmatched. The germline gives CDR1 LNHDA, CDR2 SQIVND (reference sequence). Unique molecular identifiers were used in preparing the TCRbeta library. TCRdb processed the PCR reads anew with MiXCR; each CDR3 protein has one entry. The profile shows a few hundred thousand distinct CDR3 sequences, 10% of them singletons.

The TCR was taken from a human donor who donated a stem cell graft to a child with acute lymphoblastic leukemia. The input for sequencing was PBMCs from the stem cell graft donor, taken from the stem cell graft. This chain links TRBV19 with TRBJ1-5; 7 bases are shared with TRBD1. CDR3 in amino acids: CASSAPTGQANNQPQHF. For the CDR3, the DNA is TGTGCCAGTAGTGCCCCCACCGGACAGGCAAACAATCAGCCCCAGCATTTT.